The 31 T cell receptor beta chains in this list originate from one sample, sequenced in a study of T cells in Graves' hyperthyroidism and ophthalmopathy. RNA transcripts provided the source from which TCR beta CDR3 regions were amplified. TCR CDR3 underwent first-round RT-PCR with the HTBI primer set. TCRdb re-analysed the multiplex PCR reads in MiXCR, keeping a single row per CDR3 protein. Seen here are under 200,000 distinct CDR3 sequences, about 9.4% observed once, and the top ten hold roughly a fifth. The sample taken for sequencing was blood. All receptors come from a woman under 30 with Graves' hyperthyroidism that later progressed to Graves' ophthalmopathy.

This clonotype was recorded at least ten times. The chain links TRBV7-6 to TRBJ2-3, with D unclear. V lost 5 bases and J 5 bases, leaving 8 bases between the germline ends. The CDR3 spans 12 residues. Germline CDR1 is SGHVS and CDR2 is FNYEAQ. CDR3 bases: TGTGCCAGCAGCGTAGGTGGAGATACGCAGTATTTT. This gives the protein CASSVGGDTQYF.

Points on this clonotype: The junction shows a germline mismatch at one end, possibly a read error. The genes are TRBV12-3 or TRBV12-4 and TRBJ2-3, with no clear D. The CDR3 is made up of 13 amino acids. The CDR3 DNA is TGTGCCAGCAGTACACTCGGCAGAGATACGCAGTGTTTT. Amino acid sequence: CASSTLGRDTQCF.

There are many counts of this clonotype. V is TRBV15 and J is TRBJ2-1; D might be TRBD1 (6 bases). The ends were cut back, 3 bases at V and 0 bases at J, with 9 bases in the middle. From germline, CDR1 is LNHNV and CDR2 YYDKDF (reference sequence). The CDR3 is made up of 15 amino acids. CDR3 bases: TGTGCCACCAGCAGCCGGGACATCTCCTACAATGAGCAGTTCTTC. Its translation: CATSSRDISYNEQFF.

This clonotype was counted ten times or more. This chain connects TRBV11-2 to TRBJ1-1; D uncertain. Germline V CDR1 and CDR2: SGHAT, FQNNGV. The CDR3 is made up of 14 amino acids. V shed 3 bases and J shed 0 bases, with 8 bases lying between them. CDR3 residues: CASSLLNMNTEAFF. As DNA, the CDR3 is TGTGCCAGCAGCTTGCTTAACATGAACACTGAAGCTTTCTTT.

This clonotype was seen at least ten times. The V gene is TRBV12-3 or TRBV12-4, the J gene TRBJ1-4; possibly TRBD1 for D (6 bases). This CDR3 is built from 18 residues. V was shortened by 0 bases and J by 3 bases, with 17 bases between the two germline ends. CDR3 region: CASSLARGGRMANEKLFF. The CDR3 DNA reads as TGTGCCAGCAGTTTAGCGCGGGGGGGGCGGATGGCTAATGAAAAACTGTTTTTT.

With respect to this clonotype: With a much larger clone just one base away, this may be a read error. The chain has TRBV30 and TRBJ1-3; 10 positions agree with TRBD1. The CDR3 length is 15 residues. The germline CDR1 and CDR2 sequences are GTSNPN and SVGIG (reference sequence). CDR3: CAWVDRGLGGSTIYF. The CDR3 DNA reads as TGTGCCTGGGTGGACAGGGGGTTAGGAGGAAGCACCATATATTTT.

This clonotype was observed a handful of times. The chain couples TRBV19 to TRBJ1-5; D ambiguous. Germline-derived CDR1 and CDR2 are LNHDA and SQIVND (reference sequence). Trimming pared 5 bases from V and 4 bases from J, leaving 12 bases between. The CDR3 sequence is 14 residues long. The CDR3 region is CASSSAETNQPQHF. In DNA, the CDR3 is TGTGCCAGTAGTTCGGCAGAGACAAATCAGCCCCAGCATTTT.

V gene TRBV4-2 combines with J gene TRBJ1-2, with D tentatively TRBD1 (5 bases). This CDR3 has 14 amino acids. Germline loops: CDR1 LGHNA, CDR2 YNFKEQ. Trimming pared 0 bases from V and 4 bases from J, leaving 9 bases between. CDR3 sequence: CASSQEPGIYGYTF. CDR3 nucleotide sequence: TGTGCCAGCAGCCAAGAACCAGGGATCTATGGCTACACCTTC.

This clonotype was detected ten times or more. This chain uses TRBV9 with TRBJ2-3; 8 positions agree with TRBD2. This CDR3 comprises 16 residues. Germline V gene lookup returns CDR1 SGDLS and CDR2 YYNGEE. V dropped 0 bases and J dropped 5; count of bases not matched to a gene: 8. CDR3 DNA: TGTGCCAGCAGCGTAGCTTCGGGAGGGCCGATAGATACGCAGTATTTT. Amino acid sequence: CASSVASGGPIDTQYF. Using reference TRBV9 and TRBJ2-3 for the parts outside the CDR3, the full variable domain is DSGVTQTPKHLITATGQRVTLRCSPRSGDLSVYWYQQSLDQGLQFLIQYYNGEERAKGNILERFSAQQFPDLHSELNLSSLELGDSALYFCASSVASGGPIDTQYFGPGTRLTVL.

This clonotype was seen a few times. The chain recombines TRBV3-1 with TRBJ1-1, with a tentative D call TRBD1 (6 bases). The CDR3 is 13 amino acids. The germline V and J ends were trimmed by 7 bases and 4 bases, with 13 bases remaining between them. Germline V CDR1 and CDR2: LGHDT, YNNKEL (reference sequence). The CDR3 sequence is CASTLGGSTEAFF. The CDR3, as DNA: TGTGCCAGCACCCTAGGGGGGAGCACTGAAGCTTTCTTT.

This clonotype has ten or more counts. The chain carries TRBV2 and TRBJ1-1; D is perhaps TRBD1 (5 bases). The V and J ends lost 7 bases and 4 bases respectively, with 16 bases between them. CDR1 is SNHLY, CDR2 FYNNEI, per germline. The CDR3 totals 14 residues. CDR3 sequence: CASIVGGGSTEAFF. The DNA for the CDR3 is TGTGCCAGCATTGTCGGGGGAGGTAGCACTGAAGCTTTCTTT.

The table lists this clonotype with many counts. The chain links TRBV11-1 to TRBJ2-7; perhaps D is TRBD1 or TRBD2 (6 bases each). CDR3 length: 16 amino acids. Trimming pared 4 bases from V and 2 bases from J, leaving 18 bases between. Germline CDR1 is SGHAT and CDR2 is FQDESV (reference sequence). The CDR3 loop is CASSSNEGERAYEQYF. The CDR3 region has the DNA TGTGCCAGCAGCTCCAATGAGGGGGAGCGGGCCTACGAGCAGTACTTC. The whole variable domain, filled in from reference TRBV11-1 and TRBJ2-7, reads EAEVAQSPRYKITEKSQAVAFWCDPISGHATLYWYRQILGQGPELLVQFQDESVVDDSQLPKDRFSAERLKGVDSTLKIQPAELGDSAMYLCASSSNEGERAYEQYFGPGTRLTVT.

This chain links TRBV3-1 with TRBJ1-3; no reliable D call. This CDR3 region has 13 residues. CDR1 and CDR2 from the germline V gene are LGHDT and YNNKEL (reference sequence). V was clipped by 0 bases and J by 11 bases, with 11 bases between them. The DNA of the CDR3 is TGTGCCAGCAGCCAAGATCCGGCATGGGCCATATATTTT. This codes for CASSQDPAWAIYF.

The V gene is TRBV18, the J gene TRBJ2-4, with a weak D call TRBD2 (6 bases). The length of the CDR3 is 15 residues. CDR1 and CDR2 from the germline V gene are KGHSH and LQKENI. Trimming took 3 bases from V and 5 from J, leaving 14 bases between them. The CDR3 loop reads CASSPGGLAENIQYF. Here the CDR3 DNA reads TGTGCCAGCTCACCGGGGGGTTTAGCGGAAAACATTCAGTACTTC.

This clonotype was counted ten times or more. The chain uses TRBV6-1 and TRBJ2-7; TRBD1 agrees at 7 bases. Germline trimming cut 5 bases from V and 0 bases from J; bases unmatched to any gene: 7. The CDR3 loop spans 15 amino acids. Germline values: CDR1 MNHNS, CDR2 SASEGT. The CDR3 loop is CASSSPRDSSYEQYF. For the CDR3, the DNA is TGTGCCAGCAGTTCCCCCCGGGACAGCTCCTACGAGCAGTACTTC.

This clonotype was recorded at least ten times. The V gene is TRBV20-1, the J gene TRBJ2-7, with TRBD2 as a possible D gene (6 bases). V was cut by 0 bases and J by 2 bases, with 11 bases left in between. Germline loops: CDR1 DFQATT, CDR2 SNEGSKA (reference sequence). CDR3 length: 14 amino acids. CDR3 in amino acids: CSARDRGRTYEQYF. DNA of the CDR3: TGCAGTGCTAGAGATCGGGGGAGGACCTACGAGCAGTACTTC.

This clonotype was counted at least ten times. The chain employs TRBV7-2 and TRBJ2-3; 11 nucleotides line up with TRBD2. Trimming removed 0 bases from V and 1 base from J; junction bases left unmatched: 3. This CDR3 is 17 amino acids long. Germline V gene sequence: CDR1 SGHTA, CDR2 FQGNSA. The CDR3 DNA sequence: TGTGCCAGCAGCTTAGCCGTTAGCGGGGGGGGCACAGATACGCAGTATTTT. Its protein is CASSLAVSGGGTDTQYF.

This clonotype has ten or more counts. V gene TRBV2 combines with J gene TRBJ2-5; 8 bases line up with TRBD2. This CDR3 has 20 residues. Germline V lookup: CDR1 SNHLY, CDR2 FYNNEI. V gave up 7 bases and J gave up 2 bases; unmatched junction bases: 24. The CDR3 bases are TGTGCCAGCACCCTGAGGGTAGAAGCGGGAGTTGTAGGGTCACAAGAGACCCAGTACTTC. Translated: CASTLRVEAGVVGSQETQYF.

This clonotype came up many times. This chain joins TRBV6-1 and TRBJ1-2, with TRBD1 identical over 11 bases. Germline-derived CDR1 and CDR2 are MNHNS and SASEGT. V gave up 7 bases and J gave up 7 bases; unmatched junction bases: 5. This CDR3 contains 13 residues. The CDR3: CASTRDRGFGYTF. In DNA, the CDR3 is TGTGCCAGCACCAGGGACAGGGGGTTTGGCTACACCTTC.

In this sample, this clonotype turned up many times. CDR3 bases: TGTGCCAGCAGTCAAACCGGGGAGCTGTTTTTT. It specifies CASSQTGELFF. This chain uses TRBV2 with TRBJ2-2, with D hard to call. Germline assignment: CDR1 SNHLY and CDR2 FYNNEI. Trimming took 5 bases from V and 5 from J, leaving 3 bases between them. This CDR3 region has 11 residues.

This clonotype was observed many times. This chain joins TRBV18 and TRBJ2-7; no definite D call. Germline V gene lookup returns CDR1 KGHSH and CDR2 LQKENI. The length of the CDR3 is 12 residues. V was cut by 3 bases and J by 4 bases, with 7 bases left in between. For the CDR3, the DNA is TGTGCCAGCTCACCCTCAACTTACGAGCAGTACTTC. Translation: CASSPSTYEQYF.

Only a few counts were recorded for this clonotype. The V call is TRBV30, the J call TRBJ1-6, with D perhaps TRBD1 (6 bases). Trimming took off 2 bases at V and 8 bases at J, with 10 bases between the two ends. This CDR3 has 13 residues. Germline V gene data show CDR1 as GTSNPN and CDR2 as SVGIG (reference sequence). Here the CDR3 DNA reads TGTGCCTGGAGTTCGAAGGGGGATTCACCCCTCCACTTT. Amino acids: CAWSSKGDSPLHF.

This clonotype was recorded at least ten times. The chain uses TRBV7-9 and TRBJ2-7; D might be TRBD1 (5 bases). CDR3 length: 13 residues. The germline V gene encodes CDR1 SEHNR and CDR2 FQNEAQ (reference sequence). V was cut by 8 bases and J by 3 bases, with 14 bases left in between. CDR3 bases: TGTGCCAGCTCACTCGACAGAGTCTACGAGCAGTACTTC. This encodes CASSLDRVYEQYF.

This clonotype was picked up many times. The V and J genes are TRBV24-1 and TRBJ2-3, with 8 bases lining up with TRBD2. V shed 1 base, J shed 8 bases, and the junction held 7 bases outside the gene matches. The CDR3 is 15 residues long. CDR1 and CDR2 from the germline V gene are KGHDR and SFDVKD. The CDR3 nucleotides are TGTGCCACCAGTGATTTAACGGGGGGGGCACGTACGCAGTATTTT. It codes for CATSDLTGGARTQYF.

This clonotype was seen ten or more times. The rearrangement uses TRBV4-1 and TRBJ1-1; TRBD1 is a possible D gene (6 bases). The length of the CDR3 is 15 residues. Trimming left V 0 bases short and J 1 base short, with 9 bases between. Germline lookup yields CDR1 MGHRA and CDR2 YSYEKL. The CDR3 is CASSQDQGRNTEAFF. CDR3 bases: TGCGCCAGCAGCCAAGATCAGGGGAGGAACACTGAAGCTTTCTTT.

This clonotype was detected many times. The chain links TRBV7-2 to TRBJ2-1, with TRBD2 identical over 7 bases. Trimming removed 1 base from V and 5 bases from J; junction bases left unmatched: 5. The germline CDR1 and CDR2 sequences are SGHTA and FQGNSA. The CDR3 runs 15 residues. The CDR3 DNA sequence: TGTGCCAGCAGCTTAGTTGCGGGAGTAAACAATGAGCAGTTCTTC. Its protein product is CASSLVAGVNNEQFF.

This clonotype showed up just a few times. V gene TRBV30 combines with J gene TRBJ1-6; D is unresolved. The CDR3 is 14 amino acids. Germline lookup yields CDR1 GTSNPN and CDR2 SVGIG (reference sequence). With 5 bases removed from V and 6 bases from J, the gap between germline ends came to 14 bases. The DNA for the CDR3 is TGTGCCTGGGGTAAACAGAGAGTTAATTCACCCCTCCACTTT. Protein sequence: CAWGKQRVNSPLHF.

Only a few counts were recorded for this clonotype. The rearrangement uses TRBV18 and TRBJ2-3; D is unclear. Per the germline V gene, CDR1 is KGHSH and CDR2 is LQKENI. The CDR3 contains 14 residues. The V end lost 3 bases, the J end lost 0 bases, and 7 bases lay between the germline ends. The CDR3 nucleotides read TGTGCCAGCTCACCTGGATCAAGCACAGATACGCAGTATTTT. It translates to CASSPGSSTDTQYF.

This clonotype was seen many times. This sequence joins TRBV30 and TRBJ2-7; possibly TRBD1 or TRBD2 for D (5 bases each). This CDR3 has 15 amino acids. Germline CDR1 GTSNPN, CDR2 SVGIG (reference sequence). V gave up 1 base and J gave up 4 bases, with 17 bases separating them. The CDR3 is CAWSGTGGGPYEQYF. CDR3 nucleotide sequence: TGTGCCTGGAGTGGAACAGGTGGGGGTCCATACGAGCAGTACTTC.

The chain recombines TRBV5-8 with TRBJ2-1; 8 bases match TRBD1. The CDR3 has 16 amino acids. V dropped 4 bases and J dropped 5; count of bases not matched to a gene: 11. Germline lookup yields CDR1 SGHTS and CDR2 YDEGEE. CDR3: CASSPPQGAPNNEQFF. CDR3 nucleotide sequence: TGTGCCAGCAGCCCCCCCCAGGGGGCCCCTAACAATGAGCAGTTCTTC.

The sample holds many counts of this clonotype. The chain is built from TRBV11-2 and TRBJ2-1, with D unresolved. The CDR3 is 14 residues long. Germline CDR1 and CDR2: SGHAT and FQNNGV. Trimming cost V 1 base and J 10 bases, with 14 bases left between them. CDR3 residues: CASSLVSHPGEQFF. Written as DNA, the CDR3 is TGTGCCAGCAGCTTAGTTTCGCACCCCGGGGAGCAGTTCTTC.